The clone carrying this T cell receptor beta chain has at least ten counts. This entry comes from a study of regulatory T cells in long-lasting Graves disease. iRepertoire HTBI primers and Arm-PCR of CDR3 regions built TCR beta libraries. Each CDR3 protein is one row after TCRdb ran MiXCR on the multiplex PCR reads. This sample has 400,000 to 500,000 distinct CDR3 sequences, with about a sixth found just once. The V gene lost 5 bases and the J gene lost 6 bases, with 6 bases spanning the gap. From germline, CDR1 is DFQATT and CDR2 SNEGSKA (reference sequence). The CDR3 totals 10 residues. Time point here: newly diagnosed GD, antithyroid drugs for less than 3 months. After RNA was extracted from PBMCs, the TCR library was made from it. The data were also submitted as part of a second study, on T cells in Graves' hyperthyroidism and ophthalmopathy.

The V gene is TRBV20-1, the J gene TRBJ2-3; D unresolved. This specimen was peripheral blood mononuclear cells (PBMCs), taken at new diagnosis, from a patient treated with antithyroid drugs. This receptor was taken from a woman between 18 and 30 years old with Graves disease. CDR3 in DNA: TGCAGTGCTGACCAGGATACGCAGTATTTT. Amino acid sequence: CSADQDTQYF.